Presented here are 4 T cell receptor beta chains from one specimen sequenced in a study of OX40 agonist ivuxolimab in advanced cancers. The assay was immunoSEQ multiplex PCR, and TCRdb's table has in-frame clones only and misses some. In the table there are about 140,000 clones, about 92% of which are singletons. The sample in question was CD4+ or CD8+ T cells sorted from blood, obtained in a trial of the OX40 agonist ivuxolimab. Receptor source: an adult with an advanced solid tumor such as melanoma, head and neck, liver or kidney cancer.

This chain joins TRBV11-1 and TRBJ2-7; maybe TRBD1 (5 bases). Germline V gene sequence: CDR1 SGHAT, CDR2 FQDESV (reference sequence). V lost 4 bases to trimming and J lost 7 bases, with 17 bases between them. The CDR3 length is 14 residues. The CDR3 region is CASSSPQGAKEQYF. Here the CDR3 DNA reads TGTGCCAGCAGCTCCCCCCAAGGGGCCAAGGAGCAGTACTTC. Filled out from reference TRBV11-1 and TRBJ2-7, the complete variable domain reads EAEVAQSPRYKITEKSQAVAFWCDPISGHATLYWYRQILGQGPELLVQFQDESVVDDSQLPKDRFSAERLKGVDSTLKIQPAELGDSAMYLCASSSPQGAKEQYFGPGTRLTVT.

The CDR3 bases are TGTGCCAGCAGCCCCCGGACAGGGAAAACTGGGGCCAACGTCCTGACTTTC. As protein: CASSPRTGKTGANVLTF. The V gene is TRBV11-2, the J gene TRBJ2-6; 8 nucleotides agree with TRBD1. This CDR3 is 17 amino acids long. Germline assignment: CDR1 SGHAT and CDR2 FQNNGV. Germline trimming cut 5 bases from V and 2 bases from J; bases unmatched to any gene: 8.

This clone was recorded once. This chain joins TRBV7-6 and TRBJ2-3; possibly TRBD1 for D (5 bases). The V end was cut by 1 base, the J end by 0 bases, with 8 bases between. This CDR3 has 15 residues. CDR1 is SGHVS and CDR2 is FNYEAQ in the germline V gene. In DNA form, the CDR3 reads TGTGCCAGCAGCTTAGGTGGGGCTAGCACAGATACGCAGTATTTT. The encoded protein is CASSLGGASTDTQYF.

The chain recombines TRBV5-4 with TRBJ1-5; D is undetermined. CDR3 size: 18 residues. The V and J ends lost 0 bases and 0 bases respectively, with 16 bases between them. The germline CDR1 and CDR2 sequences are SGHNT and YYREEE (reference sequence). This chain's CDR3 is CASSLVLPGRISNQPQHF. The CDR3 bases are TGTGCCAGCAGCTTGGTCCTCCCTGGGCGGATTAGCAATCAGCCCCAGCATTTT.